This is a list of T cell receptor beta chains from one sample in a study of blood T cell repertoires in COVID-19. The table came from immunoSEQ multiplex PCR; TCRdb's copy has only in-frame clones and leaves some out. The sample lists roughly 330,000 clones, around 83% occurring once. Sample: peripheral blood. Receptors originate from a woman aged 50 to 60 with acute or convalescent COVID-19. Both conserved end residues are part of each CDR3. D genes are given only for firm matches. Clone size, where shown, is once, few, many, or a class for clones that have expanded.

J,size,D,V,DNA,CDR3
TRBJ1-2,NA,NA,TRBV7-9,TGTGCCAGCAGCTTAGAGGTGGGCGACTATGGCTACACCTTC,CASSLEVGDYGYTF
TRBJ2-7,NA,NA,TRBV6-2/TRBV6-3,TGTGCCAGCAGTTACTGGAGCCTCCAATACGAGCAGTACTTC,CASSYWSLQYEQYF
TRBJ2-3,NA,TRBD2,TRBV4-1,TGCGCCAGCAGCCCTCGTCGAACTAGCGGGGCCTGGGGCACAGATACGCAGTATTTT,CASSPRRTSGAWGTDTQYF
TRBJ2-5,NA,NA,TRBV7-9,TGTGCCAGCAGCTTACTGGGCAGTTTCCAAGAGACCCAGTACTTC,CASSLLGSFQETQYF
TRBJ1-4,NA,NA,TRBV30,TGTGCCTGGAGTGTTTTGGTGGCTGAAAAACTGTTTTTT,CAWSVLVAEKLFF
TRBJ2-3,NA,NA,TRBV6-5,TGTGCCAGCAGTTACTCCGGGGCAGATACGCAGTATTTT,CASSYSGADTQYF
TRBJ1-1,once,NA,TRBV18,TGTGCCAGCTCACCAACATCGGGGAACACTGAAGCTTTCTTT,CASSPTSGNTEAFF
TRBJ1-1,NA,TRBD1,TRBV19,TGTGCCAGTAGTATAGCCGGGACAGCCAGGACTGAAGCTTTCTTT,CASSIAGTARTEAFF
TRBJ2-1,few,TRBD1,TRBV11-3,TGTGCCAGCAGCTCACCCAGGGACAGCTACAATGAGCAGTTCTTC,CASSSPRDSYNEQFF
TRBJ1-2,NA,NA,TRBV6-5,TGTGCCAGCAGTTACTCTGGCAGGGCGAACTATGGCTACACCTTC,CASSYSGRANYGYTF
TRBJ2-2,NA,NA,TRBV3-1/TRBV3-2,TGTGCCAGCACGAGGGGGGGCGACGCCGGGGAGCTGTTTTTT,CASTRGGDAGELFF
TRBJ1-1,NA,NA,TRBV2,TGTGCCGGCCACAGGGTGGGCACTGAAGCTTTCTTT,CAGHRVGTEAFF
TRBJ2-1,NA,NA,TRBV7-9,TGTGCCAGCAGCTCCACAGACAATGAGCAGTTCTTC,CASSSTDNEQFF
TRBJ1-1,NA,NA,TRBV19,TGTGCCAGTAGTATATACCAGGACACTGAAGCTTTCTTT,CASSIYQDTEAFF
TRBJ1-6,NA,TRBD1,TRBV6-5,TGTGCCAGCAGTCAGAACAGGGGCAATTCACCCCTCCACTTT,CASSQNRGNSPLHF
TRBJ2-7,NA,NA,TRBV19,TGTGCCAGTAGTCCTGTAATGGGGGCCCGCTACGAGCAGTACTTC,CASSPVMGARYEQYF
TRBJ2-1,NA,NA,TRBV4-3,TGCGCCAGCAGCCGCCTTGGGGCTAGCGCCAATGAGCAGTTCTTC,CASSRLGASANEQFF
TRBJ2-3,NA,NA,TRBV30,TGTGCCTGGAGTGACCCTACTAGCACAGATACGCAGTATTTT,CAWSDPTSTDTQYF
TRBJ1-5,NA,NA,TRBV11-2,TGTGCCAGCAGCTTTGAATTGAGTCAGCCCCAGCATTTT,CASSFELSQPQHF
TRBJ2-2,few,TRBD1,TRBV7-9,TGTGCCAGCAGGGGACAGGGCCCGACCGGGGAGCTGTTTTTT,CASRGQGPTGELFF
TRBJ2-5,NA,NA,TRBV18,TGTGCCAGCTCACCAAAGGCAGGGCGGGAGACCCAGTACTTC,CASSPKAGRETQYF
TRBJ1-3,NA,NA,TRBV30,TGTGCCTGGAGGACAGACTCTGGAAACACCATATATTTT,CAWRTDSGNTIYF
TRBJ2-5,NA,NA,TRBV14,TGTGCCAGCAGCCAAGAAAGCACAGCGACCCAGTACTTC,CASSQESTATQYF
TRBJ1-2,NA,TRBD1,TRBV5-1,TGCGCCAGCAGCTTGGATCCGGCAGGACAGGGGAGCTATGGCTACACCTTC,CASSLDPAGQGSYGYTF
TRBJ1-1,NA,NA,TRBV5-1,TGCGCCAGCGCCGCAGGGATGAACACTGAAGCTTTCTTT,CASAAGMNTEAFF
TRBJ2-5,many,NA,TRBV3-1/TRBV3-2,TGTGCCAGCAGCCAAGGTTGGGGCCTCCGGGAGACCCAGTACTTC,CASSQGWGLRETQYF
TRBJ1-1,NA,TRBD1,TRBV19,TGTGCCACTCTGACAGGGGAAGGTACTGAAGCTTTCTTT,CATLTGEGTEAFF
TRBJ2-2,NA,TRBD2,TRBV7-9,TGTGCCAGCAGCTCCCGGGGGGGCGGGGAGCTGTTTTTT,CASSSRGGGELFF
TRBJ2-5,once,NA,TRBV3-1/TRBV3-2,TGTGCCAGCAGCCATTCCGGGAGTGAAGAGACCCAGTACTTC,CASSHSGSEETQYF
TRBJ2-6,NA,NA,TRBV6-5,TGTGCCGTACTGGGCAGCAATTCTGGGGCCAACGTCCTGACTTTC,CAVLGSNSGANVLTF
TRBJ1-6,NA,TRBD1,TRBV2,TGTGCCAGCAGTACCCTAGACAGGGGGCCTTCACCCCTCCACTTT,CASSTLDRGPSPLHF
TRBJ1-6,NA,NA,TRBV6-1,TGTGCCAGCAGTGAAAACCTCAGGAATTCACCCCTCCACTTT,CASSENLRNSPLHF
TRBJ1-3,NA,NA,TRBV10-3,TGTGCCATCAAGCCGACAAACTCTGGAAACACCATATATTTT,CAIKPTNSGNTIYF
TRBJ1-2,NA,TRBD1,TRBV2,TGTGCCAGCAGTGAGCAGGGACAGAGCTATGGCTACACCTTC,CASSEQGQSYGYTF
TRBJ2-2,many,NA,TRBV5-1,TGCGCCAGCAGCTTGTTGACTCCAAGGACCGGGGAGCTGTTTTTT,CASSLLTPRTGELFF
TRBJ2-6,once,NA,TRBV19,TGTGCCAGTAGAAAACAGGGTGGTGGGGCCAACGTCCTGACTTTC,CASRKQGGGANVLTF
TRBJ1-3,once,TRBD1,TRBV19,TGTGCCAGTACCCATACAACAGGGGGTAGTGGAAACACCATATATTTT,CASTHTTGGSGNTIYF
TRBJ1-2,NA,NA,TRBV7-9,TGTGCCAGCAGCTCCCCAACTTCCTATGGCTACACCTTC,CASSSPTSYGYTF
TRBJ2-1,NA,NA,TRBV24-1,TGTGCCGCCTCGGGAAGTGGGGATGAGCAGTTCTTC,CAASGSGDEQFF
TRBJ2-3,few,TRBD1,TRBV7-3,TGTGCCAGCAGCCCCGGACAGGGCCAGGAGGGCACATATACGCAGTATTTT,CASSPGQGQEGTYTQYF
TRBJ2-7,NA,NA,TRBV10-1,TGCGCCAGCAGTGATGGGGGACACTCCTACGAGCAGTACTTC,CASSDGGHSYEQYF
TRBJ1-1,NA,NA,TRBV5-4,TGTGCCAGCAGCTTGGACCCGACCCGGGGGACTGAAGCTTTCTTT,CASSLDPTRGTEAFF
TRBJ2-3,NA,TRBD1,TRBV7-2,TGTGCCAGCAGCGAGACAGGGATTTATACAGATACGCAGTATTTT,CASSETGIYTDTQYF
TRBJ2-7,once,TRBD2,TRBV27,TGTGCCAGCAGTCCACGGGGGGGTATGGGGTACGAGCAGTACTTC,CASSPRGGMGYEQYF
TRBJ2-1,NA,TRBD1,TRBV11-2,TGTGCCAGCACATTCTGGACAGGGGTAGGGAATGAGCAGTTCTTC,CASTFWTGVGNEQFF
TRBJ1-1,NA,NA,TRBV19,TGTGCCAGTAGATCTGGCACACAGGGAGCTTTCTTT,CASRSGTQGAFF
TRBJ2-3,few,NA,TRBV3-1/TRBV3-2,TGTGCCAGCAGCCCGACTGCCCGGGATACGCAGTATTTT,CASSPTARDTQYF
TRBJ1-2,NA,NA,TRBV14,TGTGCCAGCAGCCAGTTAGGAGCCAGGGGCGCCTTTGGCTACACCTTC,CASSQLGARGAFGYTF
TRBJ1-5,NA,TRBD1,TRBV4-1,TGCGCCAGCAGCCAAGAAGGGACAGGTTTCGGACAGCCCCAGCATTTT,CASSQEGTGFGQPQHF
TRBJ2-3,NA,NA,TRBV5-1,TGCGCCAGCAGCTTGTCGCCAGGCACAGATACGCAGTATTTT,CASSLSPGTDTQYF
TRBJ2-1,NA,TRBD2,TRBV2,TGTGCCAGCATATCTAATAGCGGGGGGGCGCATGAGCAGTTCTTC,CASISNSGGAHEQFF
TRBJ2-5,NA,TRBD1,TRBV7-6,TGTGCCAGCAGCTCACTGGGACAGCCACAAGAGACCCAGTACTTC,CASSSLGQPQETQYF
TRBJ1-1,NA,TRBD1,TRBV18,TGTGCCAGCTCATCTAGGACAGGAAGGAACACTGAAGCTTTCTTT,CASSSRTGRNTEAFF